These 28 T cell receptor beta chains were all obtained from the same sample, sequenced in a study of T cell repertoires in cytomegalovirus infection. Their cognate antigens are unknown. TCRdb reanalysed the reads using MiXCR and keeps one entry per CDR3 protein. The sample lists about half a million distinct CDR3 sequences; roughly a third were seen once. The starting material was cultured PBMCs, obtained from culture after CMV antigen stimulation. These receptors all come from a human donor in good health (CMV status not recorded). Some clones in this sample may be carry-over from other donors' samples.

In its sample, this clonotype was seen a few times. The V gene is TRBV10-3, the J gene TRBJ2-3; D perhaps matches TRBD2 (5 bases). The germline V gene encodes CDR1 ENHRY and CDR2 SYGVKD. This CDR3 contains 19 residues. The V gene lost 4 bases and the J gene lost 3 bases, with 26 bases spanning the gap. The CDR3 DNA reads TGTGCCATCAGTGGGCCCTCTCCAGCGGTGGATGGCGGTACAGATACGCAGTATTTT. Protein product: CAISGPSPAVDGGTDTQYF.

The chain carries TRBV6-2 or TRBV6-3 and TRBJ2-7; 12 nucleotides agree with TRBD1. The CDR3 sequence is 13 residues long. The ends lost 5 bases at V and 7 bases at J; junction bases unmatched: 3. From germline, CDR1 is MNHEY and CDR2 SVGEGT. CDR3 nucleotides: TGTGCCAGCAGTGGGGACAGGGGGCAAGAGCAGTACGTC. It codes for CASSGDRGQEQYV.

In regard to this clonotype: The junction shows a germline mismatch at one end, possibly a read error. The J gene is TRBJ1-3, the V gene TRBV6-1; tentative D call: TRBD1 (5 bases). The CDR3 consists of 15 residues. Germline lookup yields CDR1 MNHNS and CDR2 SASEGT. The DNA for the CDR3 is TGTGCCAGCAGTGAAGGAGGCCAGGGTGGATACACCATATATTTT. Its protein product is CASSEGGQGGYTIYF.

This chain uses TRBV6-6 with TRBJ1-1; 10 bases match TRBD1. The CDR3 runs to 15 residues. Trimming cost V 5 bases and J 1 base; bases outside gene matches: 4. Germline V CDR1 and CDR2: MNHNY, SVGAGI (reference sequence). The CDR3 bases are TGTGCCAGCAGTGGCAGGGACAGGGGGAACACTGAAGCTTTCTTT. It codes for CASSGRDRGNTEAFF.

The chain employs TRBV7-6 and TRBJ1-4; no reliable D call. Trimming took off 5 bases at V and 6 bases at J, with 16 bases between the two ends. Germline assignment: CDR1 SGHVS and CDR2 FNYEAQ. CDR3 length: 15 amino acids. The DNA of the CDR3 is TGTGCCAGCAGCCCTCCGGTCAGTGAGGATGAAAAACTGTTTTTT. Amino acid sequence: CASSPPVSEDEKLFF.

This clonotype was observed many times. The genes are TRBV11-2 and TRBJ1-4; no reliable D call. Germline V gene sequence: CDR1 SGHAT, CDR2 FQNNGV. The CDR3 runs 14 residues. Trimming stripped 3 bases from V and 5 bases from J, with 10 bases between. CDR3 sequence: CASSFSGMNEKLFF. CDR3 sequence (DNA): TGTGCCAGCAGCTTTTCAGGAATGAATGAAAAACTGTTTTTT. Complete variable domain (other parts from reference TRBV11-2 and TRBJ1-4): EAGVAQSPRYKIIEKRQSVAFWCNPISGHATLYWYQQILGQGPKLLIQFQNNGVVDDSQLPKDRFSAERLKGVDSTLKIQPAKLEDSAVYLCASSFSGMNEKLFFGSGTQLSVL.

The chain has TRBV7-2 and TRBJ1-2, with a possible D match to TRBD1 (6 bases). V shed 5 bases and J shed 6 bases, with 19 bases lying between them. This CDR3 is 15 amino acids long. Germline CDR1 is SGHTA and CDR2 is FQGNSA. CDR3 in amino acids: CASSQDRLPTDGYTF. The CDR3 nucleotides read TGTGCCAGCAGCCAGGACAGACTCCCGACTGATGGCTACACCTTC.

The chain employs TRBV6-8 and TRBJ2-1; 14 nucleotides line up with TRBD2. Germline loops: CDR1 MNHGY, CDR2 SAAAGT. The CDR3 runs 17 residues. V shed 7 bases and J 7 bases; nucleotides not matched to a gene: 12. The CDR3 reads CASTVTSGRAGGNEQFF. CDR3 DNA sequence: TGTGCCAGCACTGTGACTAGCGGGAGGGCCGGTGGGAATGAGCAGTTCTTC.

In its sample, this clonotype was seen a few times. The CDR3 DNA sequence: TGTGCCAGCAGTTTAGCAGGCACGGGTACTGAAGCTTTCTTT. Residues: CASSLAGTGTEAFF. The V call is TRBV12-3 or TRBV12-4, the J call TRBJ1-1; D is unresolved. This CDR3 spans 14 amino acids. Trimming took off 0 bases at V and 5 bases at J, with 10 bases between the two ends.

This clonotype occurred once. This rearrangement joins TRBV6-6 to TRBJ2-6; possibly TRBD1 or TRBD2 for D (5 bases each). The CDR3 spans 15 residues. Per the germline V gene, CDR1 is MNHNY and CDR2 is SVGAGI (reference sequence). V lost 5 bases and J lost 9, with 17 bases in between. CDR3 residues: CASSRGPNFGNVLTF. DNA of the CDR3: TGTGCCAGCAGTCGGGGCCCCAACTTCGGCAACGTCCTGACTTTC.

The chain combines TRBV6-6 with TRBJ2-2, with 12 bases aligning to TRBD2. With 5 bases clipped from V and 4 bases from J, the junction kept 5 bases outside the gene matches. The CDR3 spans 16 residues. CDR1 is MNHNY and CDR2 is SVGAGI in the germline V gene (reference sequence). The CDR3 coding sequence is TGTGCCAGCAGTGCGACTAGCGGGAGAAGCACCGGGGAGCTGTTTTTT. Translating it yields CASSATSGRSTGELFF.

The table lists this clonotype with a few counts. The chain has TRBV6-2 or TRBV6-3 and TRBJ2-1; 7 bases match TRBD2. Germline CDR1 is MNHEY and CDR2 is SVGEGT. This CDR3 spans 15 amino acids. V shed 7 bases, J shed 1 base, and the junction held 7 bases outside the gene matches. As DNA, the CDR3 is TGTGCCAGCAAGCCGGGAGGCGGATCCTACAATGAGCAGTTCTTC. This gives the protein CASKPGGGSYNEQFF.

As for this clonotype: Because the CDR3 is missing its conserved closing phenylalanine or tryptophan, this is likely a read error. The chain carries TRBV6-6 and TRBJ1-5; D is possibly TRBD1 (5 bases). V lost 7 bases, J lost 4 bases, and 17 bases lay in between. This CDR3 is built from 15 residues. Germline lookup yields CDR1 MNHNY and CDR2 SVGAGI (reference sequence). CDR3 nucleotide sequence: TGTGCCAGCATTCCCCAGGGAAGTCGAAATCAGCCCCAGCATTAT. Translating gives CASIPQGSRNQPQHY.

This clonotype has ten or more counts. For the CDR3, the DNA is TGTGCCAGCAGCTCTTACAGAACTACTGGAAACACCATATATTTT. Translated: CASSSYRTTGNTIYF. V gene TRBV7-2 combines with J gene TRBJ1-3; D gene unclear. V lost 4 bases and J 2 bases, leaving 12 bases between the germline ends. The CDR3 spans 15 residues. CDR1 and CDR2 (germline): SGHTA, FQGNSA.

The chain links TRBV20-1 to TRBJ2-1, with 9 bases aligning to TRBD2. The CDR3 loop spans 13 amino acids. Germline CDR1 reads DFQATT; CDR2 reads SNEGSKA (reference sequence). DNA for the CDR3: TGCACCGATGGGCGCGGGAGGGCCGATGAGCAGTTCTTC. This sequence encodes CTDGRGRADEQFF.

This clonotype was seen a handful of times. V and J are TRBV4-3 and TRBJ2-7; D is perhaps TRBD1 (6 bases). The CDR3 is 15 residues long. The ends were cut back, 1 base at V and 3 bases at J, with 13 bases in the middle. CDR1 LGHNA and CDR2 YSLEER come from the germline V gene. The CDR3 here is CASSQGVSRGYEQYF. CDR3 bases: TGCGCCAGCAGCCAAGGGGTCTCCAGGGGCTACGAGCAGTACTTC.

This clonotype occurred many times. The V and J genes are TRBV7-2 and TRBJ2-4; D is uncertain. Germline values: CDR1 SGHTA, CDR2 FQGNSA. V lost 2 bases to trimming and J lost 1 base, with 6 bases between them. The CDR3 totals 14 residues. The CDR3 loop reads CASSLMAAKNIQYF. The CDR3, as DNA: TGTGCCAGCAGCTTAATGGCGGCCAAAAACATTCAGTACTTC.

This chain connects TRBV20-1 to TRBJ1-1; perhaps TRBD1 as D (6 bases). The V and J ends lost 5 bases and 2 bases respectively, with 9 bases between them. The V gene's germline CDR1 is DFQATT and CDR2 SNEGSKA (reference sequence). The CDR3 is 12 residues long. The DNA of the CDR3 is TGCAGTGCTGGACAGTCTAACACTGAAGCTTTCTTT. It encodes CSAGQSNTEAFF.

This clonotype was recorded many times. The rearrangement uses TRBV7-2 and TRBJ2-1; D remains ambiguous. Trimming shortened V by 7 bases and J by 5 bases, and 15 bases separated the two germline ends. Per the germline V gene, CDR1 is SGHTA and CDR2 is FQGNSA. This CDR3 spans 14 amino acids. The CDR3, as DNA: TGTGCCAGCACCCTGGGCCGTAACAACAATGAGCAGTTCTTC. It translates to CASTLGRNNNEQFF.

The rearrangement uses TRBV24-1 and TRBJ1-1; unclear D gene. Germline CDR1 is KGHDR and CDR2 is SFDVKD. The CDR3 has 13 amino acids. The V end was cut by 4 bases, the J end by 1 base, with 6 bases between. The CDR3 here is CATSETTNTEAFF. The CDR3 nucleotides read TGTGCCACCAGTGAAACTACGAACACTGAAGCTTTCTTT.

CDR3 in amino acids: CASSQDLTSTDTQYF. CDR3 nucleotide sequence: TGCGCCAGCAGCCAAGACTTAACTAGCACAGATACGCAGTATTTT. J is TRBJ2-3 and V is TRBV4-1, with D uncertain. The germline gives CDR1 MGHRA, CDR2 YSYEKL. The CDR3 is made up of 15 amino acids. V gave up 0 bases and J gave up 0 bases, with 7 bases separating them.

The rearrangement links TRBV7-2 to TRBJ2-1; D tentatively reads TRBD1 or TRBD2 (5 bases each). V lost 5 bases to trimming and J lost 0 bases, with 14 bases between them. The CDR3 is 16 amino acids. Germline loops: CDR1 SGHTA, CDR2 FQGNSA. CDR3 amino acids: CASSHGAGRSYNEQFF. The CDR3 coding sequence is TGTGCCAGCAGCCATGGGGCGGGCCGCTCCTACAATGAGCAGTTCTTC.

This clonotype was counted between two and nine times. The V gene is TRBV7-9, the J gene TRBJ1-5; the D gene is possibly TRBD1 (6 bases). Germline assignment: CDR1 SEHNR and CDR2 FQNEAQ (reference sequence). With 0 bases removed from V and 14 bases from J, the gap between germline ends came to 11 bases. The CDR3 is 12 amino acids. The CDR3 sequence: CASSLAGGGKHF. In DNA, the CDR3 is TGTGCCAGCAGCTTAGCGGGCGGGGGCAAGCATTTT. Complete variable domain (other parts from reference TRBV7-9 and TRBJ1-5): DTGVSQNPRHKITKRGQNVTFRCDPISEHNRLYWYRQTLGQGPEFLTYFQNEAQLEKSRLLSDRFSAERPKGSFSTLEIQRTEQGDSAMYLCASSLAGGGKHFGDGTRLSIL.

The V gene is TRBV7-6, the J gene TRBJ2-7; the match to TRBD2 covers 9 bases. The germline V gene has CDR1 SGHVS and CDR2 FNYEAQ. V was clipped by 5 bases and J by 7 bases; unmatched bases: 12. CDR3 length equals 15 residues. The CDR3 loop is CASSPFLAGYHEQYF. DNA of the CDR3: TGTGCCAGCAGCCCCTTTCTAGCGGGATACCATGAGCAGTACTTC.

CDR3 sequence: CASSLVSGEANTEAFF. The CDR3 DNA reads TGTGCCAGCAGCTTAGTCTCAGGGGAGGCGAACACTGAAGCTTTCTTT. This chain connects TRBV7-9 to TRBJ1-1; possible D gene TRBD1, 6 bases. This CDR3 has 16 residues. Germline CDR1 SEHNR, CDR2 FQNEAQ (reference sequence). V shed 1 base and J shed 1 base, with 13 bases lying between them.

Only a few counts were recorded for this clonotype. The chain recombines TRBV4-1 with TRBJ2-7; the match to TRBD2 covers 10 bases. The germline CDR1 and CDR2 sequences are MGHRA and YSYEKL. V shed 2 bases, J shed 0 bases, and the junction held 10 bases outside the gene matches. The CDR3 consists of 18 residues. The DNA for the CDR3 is TGCGCCAGCAGCCAACCGGGACTAGCGTTCTTACTCTCCTACGAGCAGTACTTC. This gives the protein CASSQPGLAFLLSYEQYF.

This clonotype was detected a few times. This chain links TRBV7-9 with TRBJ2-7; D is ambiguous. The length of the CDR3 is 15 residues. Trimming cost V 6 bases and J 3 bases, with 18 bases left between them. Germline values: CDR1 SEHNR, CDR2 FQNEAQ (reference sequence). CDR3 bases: TGTGCCAGCAGTCCCGGAGAAACGGTCCTCTACGAGCAGTACGTC. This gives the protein CASSPGETVLYEQYV.

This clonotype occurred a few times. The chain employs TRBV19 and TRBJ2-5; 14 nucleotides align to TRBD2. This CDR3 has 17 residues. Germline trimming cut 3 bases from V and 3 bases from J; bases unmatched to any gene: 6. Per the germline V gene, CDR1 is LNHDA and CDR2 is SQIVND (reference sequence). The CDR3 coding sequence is TGTGCCAGTAGTATGGGGACTAGCGGGAGAGGAGAAGAGACCCAGTACTTC. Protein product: CASSMGTSGRGEETQYF.